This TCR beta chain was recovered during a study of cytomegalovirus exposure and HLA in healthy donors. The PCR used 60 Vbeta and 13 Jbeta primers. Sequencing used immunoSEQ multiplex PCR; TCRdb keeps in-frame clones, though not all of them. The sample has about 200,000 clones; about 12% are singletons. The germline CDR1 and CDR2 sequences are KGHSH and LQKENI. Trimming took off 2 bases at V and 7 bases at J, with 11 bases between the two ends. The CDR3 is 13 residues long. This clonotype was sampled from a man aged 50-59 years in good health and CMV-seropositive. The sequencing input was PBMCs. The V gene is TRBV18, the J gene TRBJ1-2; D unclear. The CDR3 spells CASSPNSLSGYTF. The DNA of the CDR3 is TGTGCCAGCTCACCAAACAGTCTAAGTGGCTACACCTTC. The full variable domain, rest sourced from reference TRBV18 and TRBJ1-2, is NAGVMQNPRHLVRRRGQEARLRCSPMKGHSHVYWYRQLPEEGLKFMVYLQKENIIDESGMPKERFSAEFPKEGPSILRIQQVVRGDSAAYFCASSPNSLSGYTFGSGTRLTVV.